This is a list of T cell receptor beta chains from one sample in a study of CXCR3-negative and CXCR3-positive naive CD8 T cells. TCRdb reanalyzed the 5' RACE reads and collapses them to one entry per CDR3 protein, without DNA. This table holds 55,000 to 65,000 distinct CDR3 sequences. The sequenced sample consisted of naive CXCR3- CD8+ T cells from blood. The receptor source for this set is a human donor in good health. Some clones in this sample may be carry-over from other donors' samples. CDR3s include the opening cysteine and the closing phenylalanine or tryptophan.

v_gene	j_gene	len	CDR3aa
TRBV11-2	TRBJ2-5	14	CASRQTSYQESQYF
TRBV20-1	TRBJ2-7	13	CSARDDRGLEQYF
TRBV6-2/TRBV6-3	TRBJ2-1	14	CASSYSQGYNEQFF
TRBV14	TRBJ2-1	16	CASSRPGQGLVNEQFF
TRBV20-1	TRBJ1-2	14	CSAQDLLENYGYTF
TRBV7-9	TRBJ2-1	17	CASSFRSGTLSYNEQFF
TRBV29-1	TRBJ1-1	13	CSVMGGTNTEAFF
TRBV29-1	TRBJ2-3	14	CSVDGTSGADTQYF
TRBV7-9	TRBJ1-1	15	CASSLVLTGNTEAFF
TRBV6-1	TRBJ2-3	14	CASSDGGPTDTQYF
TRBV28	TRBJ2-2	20	CASSSTPRLAGAPNTGELFF
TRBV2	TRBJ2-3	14	CASSDPVHTDTQYF
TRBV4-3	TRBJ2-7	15	CASSQGASPTYEQYF
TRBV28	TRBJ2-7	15	CASSLATDNLGEQYF
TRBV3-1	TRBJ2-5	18	CASSQTLEERGEQETQYF
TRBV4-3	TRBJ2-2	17	CASSHPRRDPTTGELFF
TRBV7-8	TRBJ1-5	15	CASSAGRSLVQPQHF
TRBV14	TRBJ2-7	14	CASSQVRNTYEQYF
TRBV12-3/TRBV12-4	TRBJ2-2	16	CASSFWHNANTGELFF
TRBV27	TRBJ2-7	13	CASSFRQPDEQYF
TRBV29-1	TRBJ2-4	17	CSVEDHQFGQVPNIQYF
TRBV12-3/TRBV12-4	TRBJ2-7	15	CASSASRSGGLEQYF
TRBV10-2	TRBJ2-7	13	CASSWTGGYEQYF
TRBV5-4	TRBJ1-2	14	CASSGDSVGYGYTF
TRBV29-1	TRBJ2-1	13	CSVGQGASYEQFF
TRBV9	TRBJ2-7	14	CASSAGQGTYEQYF
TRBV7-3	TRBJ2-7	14	CASSLVGTGSEQYF
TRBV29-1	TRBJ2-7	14	CSVLDRDKPYEQYF
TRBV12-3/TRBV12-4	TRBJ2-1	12	CASSLGDNEQFF
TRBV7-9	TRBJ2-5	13	CASSLVSLETQYF
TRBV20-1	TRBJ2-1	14	CSARGQGDYNEQFF
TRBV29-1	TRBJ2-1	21	CSVERLTSGIVISNSYNEQFF
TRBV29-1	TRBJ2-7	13	CSATGGSDYEQYF
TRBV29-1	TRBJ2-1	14	CSVPPSGYSHEQFF
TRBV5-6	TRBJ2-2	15	CARDGGVFWTGELFF
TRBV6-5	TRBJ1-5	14	CASSRGQYNQPQHF
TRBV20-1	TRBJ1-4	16	CSARDFREGELEKLFF
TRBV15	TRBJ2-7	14	CATSRPGQAYEQYF
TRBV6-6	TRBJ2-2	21	CASRLGLAGGRQTSNTGELFF
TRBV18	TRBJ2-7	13	CASSPEAEYEQYF
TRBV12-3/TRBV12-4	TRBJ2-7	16	CASSFARRGSTYEQYF
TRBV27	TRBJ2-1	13	CASSLARFVEQFF
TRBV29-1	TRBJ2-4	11	CSADRENIQYF
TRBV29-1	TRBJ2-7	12	CSVEGQGARRYF
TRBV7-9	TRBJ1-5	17	CASSLDDRTYSNQPQHF
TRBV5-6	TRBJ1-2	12	CASSDREYGYTF
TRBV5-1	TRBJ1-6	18	CASSLGWGTGVDQSPLHF
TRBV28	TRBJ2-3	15	CASSFGGSYTDTQYF
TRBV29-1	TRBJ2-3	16	CSVVLTSGGFPDTQYF
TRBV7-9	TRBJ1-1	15	CASSLVMGADTEAFF
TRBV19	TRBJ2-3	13	CASSPSSTDTQYF
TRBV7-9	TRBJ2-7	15	CASSSGTASPYEQYF
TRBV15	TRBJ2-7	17	CATSRGATGNPSYEQYF
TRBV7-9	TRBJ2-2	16	CASRHETSVNTGELFF
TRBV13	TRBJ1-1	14	CASSLEPSNTEAFF
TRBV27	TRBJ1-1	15	CASSLSARGHTEAFF
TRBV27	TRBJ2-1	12	CASSLGGVEQFF